This TCR beta chain was sequenced for a study of shared clonotypes between healthy human individuals. The germline V gene encodes CDR1 SNHLY and CDR2 FYNNEI. V lost 3 bases to trimming and J lost 6 bases; unmatched junction nucleotides: 7. This CDR3 is built from 14 residues. As concerns this clone: Its antigen is undetermined.

Findings of the study overall: It was the few donors that limited the genetic and exposure-history diversity represented. The sampled material consisted only of blood, and tissue repertoires are likely to differ. Inspection by rarefaction showed sorted-subset sequencing to be incomplete despite large depth.

Replicate PCRs for sorted subsets used approximately 190 ng DNA; this equaled 25,000 to 30,000 T cell genomes. Using immunoSEQ multiplex PCR, the repertoire was profiled, and TCRdb retains in-frame clones only, with some absent. The sample records around 300,000 clones, roughly 91% being singletons. The chain links TRBV2 to TRBJ2-7; 8 bases map to TRBD1. The clonotype originates from a man younger than 35 in good health. Source material: memory CD8+ T cells sorted from blood. Subset denoted: CD45RO+ cells pooled with CCR7-negative TemRA cells. In nucleotides, the CDR3 is TGTGCCAGCAGTGACTGGACAGGGTCGGGCGAGCAGTACTTC. Translated: CASSDWTGSGEQYF.